This is a list of T cell receptor beta chains from one sample in a study of T-cell reconstitution after alpha-beta-depleted transplantation in children. From the PCR reads, TCRdb called clonotypes with MiXCR, one entry per CDR3 protein. The sample shows about 1,000,000 distinct CDR3 sequences, roughly 29% of them seen only once. The input for sequencing was PBMCs, mostly from graft donor cells, taken 360 days after TCRalphabeta/CD19-depleted stem cell transplant. These receptors were collected from a boy younger than two who had a stem cell transplant for SCID, so the T cells may come from the graft donor. Each CDR3 is given with its conserved first and last residue. The D gene is left open where the match is weak. Rows may omit the clone size; those that give it use once, few, many or a size class.

j_call v_call d_call clone_size cdr3_aa cdr3_nt
TRBJ1-1 TRBV24-1 . few CATKGGNTEAFF TGTGCCACCAAAGGAGGTAACACTGAAGCTTTCTTT
TRBJ1-2 TRBV5-1 . few CASSLVAQTGQGGYTF TGCGCCAGCAGCTTGGTGGCCCAGACAGGTCAAGGTGGCTACACCTTC
TRBJ1-6 TRBV20-1 . few CSAGGQSYSPLHF TGCAGTGCTGGGGGGCAGAGTTATTCACCCCTCCACTTT
TRBJ2-2 TRBV28 TRBD1 few CASTRDSTGHTGELFF TGTGCCAGCACGAGAGACTCGACAGGGCACACCGGGGAGCTGTTTTTT
TRBJ2-3 TRBV20-1 TRBD2 . CSAINSGTSTDTQYF TGCAGTGCTATAAATAGCGGGACAAGCACAGATACGCAGTATTTT
TRBJ2-7 TRBV5-1 TRBD1 . CASRAGTGGERAYEQYF TGCGCCAGCAGAGCCGGGACAGGGGGCGAACGAGCTTACGAGCAGTACTTC
TRBJ2-3 TRBV6-8 . . CASSTGTSDTQYF TGTGCCAGCAGTACCGGGACATCAGATACGCAGTATTTT
TRBJ2-3 TRBV6-1 TRBD1 few CASRKGQGSPTDTQYF TGTGCCAGCAGGAAGGGACAGGGTTCGCCTACAGATACGCAGTATTTT
TRBJ2-7 TRBV4-1 TRBD1 . CASSQDLGTGSLSEQYF TGCGCCAGCAGCCAAGATCTTGGGACAGGGTCATTGAGCGAGCAGTACTTC
TRBJ1-6 TRBV9 . . CASSVGLGSYNSPLHF TGTGCCAGCAGCGTGGGGCTGGGATCCTATAATTCACCCCTCCACTTT
TRBJ2-5 TRBV14 . few CASSQVSQETQYF TGTGCCAGCAGCCAAGTTTCCCAAGAGACCCAGTACTTC
TRBJ2-1 TRBV6-5 TRBD2 . CASSSLGLEVVDEQFF TGTGCCAGCAGTTCCCTAGGACTAGAAGTAGTCGATGAGCAGTTCTTC
TRBJ1-5 TRBV2 . . CASIHPGGQPQHF TGTGCCAGCATTCATCCGGGGGGACAGCCCCAGCATTTT
TRBJ1-1 TRBV29-1 . . CSVIPAVAGTEAFF TGCAGCGTTATCCCTGCGGTGGCGGGGACTGAAGCTTTCTTT